The clone carrying this T cell receptor (beta chain) was detected only a few times. A much larger clone differs by one base, so this may be a read error. Using its own MiXCR run on the 5' RACE reads, TCRdb lists one record per CDR3 protein. The sample shows 11,000 or so distinct CDR3 sequences, about a quarter of them seen only once. Treg sorting used a CD4+CD25+CD127-/low gate. Germline loops: CDR1 MNHEY, CDR2 SVGAGI. This CDR3 region has 13 residues. V was clipped by 2 bases and J by 4 bases, with 8 bases between them. What was sequenced was Tregs sorted from a lymph node. The V call is TRBV6-5, the J call TRBJ1-1; D unresolved. The receptor was isolated from a female donor with breast cancer. CDR3 nucleotides: TGTGCCAGCAGTTACAGGCTGGGCACTGAAGCTTTCTTT. Translated, it gives CASSYRLGTEAFF.